This T cell receptor beta chain was sequenced in a study of T cells in Graves' hyperthyroidism and ophthalmopathy. Authors of the study amplified TCR beta CDR3 regions from RNA transcripts. The HTBI primer set drove a first-round RT-PCR of the TCR CDR3. TCRdb re-analysed the multiplex PCR reads in MiXCR, keeping a single row per CDR3 protein. Of 250,000 or so distinct CDR3 sequences listed, about 15% were seen once; the top ten hold approximately 12%. Only a few counts were recorded for this clonotype. Trimming stripped 6 bases from V and 0 bases from J, with 12 bases between. The germline CDR1 and CDR2 sequences are KGHSH and LQKENI. The CDR3 is made up of 14 amino acids.

The sample comprised blood. The TCR was taken from a woman aged 40 to 49 with Graves' hyperthyroidism that later progressed to Graves' ophthalmopathy. The chain links TRBV18 to TRBJ2-7; TRBD1 is a possible D gene (5 bases). CDR3 bases: TGTGCCAGCTCTCTAACAGGTAACTCCTACGAGCAGTACTTC. As protein: CASSLTGNSYEQYF.